This record looks at one TCR beta chain sequence and its context. These data are taken from a study of control samples from healthy donors and cancer patients. Sequencing was performed with immunoSEQ multiplex PCR; in TCRdb, only in-frame clones are kept and a portion is missing. Of approximately 63,000 clones detected, about 82% appear once; the ten largest clones hold roughly 6%. The source of this sequence is a man aged 40-55 years in good health. The sample taken for sequencing was blood.

CDR3 nucleotide sequence: TGCGCCAGCAGCCAAGAACGCGCCGGGACAGGGGCCTACGAGCAGTACTTC. Its protein is CASSQERAGTGAYEQYF. V usage is TRBV4-3 and J usage is TRBJ2-7, with 10 bases that match TRBD1. In germline, CDR1 is LGHNA, CDR2 YSLEER. Losses at the gene ends were 0 bases for V and 2 bases for J; bases not matched to a gene: 7. The CDR3 runs to 17 residues.